The rows below give T cell receptor beta chains drawn from one sample of a study of blood T cell repertoires in COVID-19. Clones were read by immunoSEQ multiplex PCR, and TCRdb kept only the in-frame ones, dropping some. The sample has under 250,000 clones, 86% seen once. The sample consisted of peripheral blood. The receptors shown here come from a woman aged 80 or over with COVID-19, enrolled during active disease. The CDR3 runs from the conserved cysteine through the conserved F or W. D genes are given only for firm matches. Some rows have no size entry. The others give once, few or many, or a class for an expanded clone.

CASSPRWGQGAWNTEAFF TGTGCCAGCAGCCCCCGTTGGGGACAGGGGGCTTGGAACACTGAAGCTTTCTTT TRBD1 TRBJ1-1 NA TRBV9 18
CASSRDSYNEQFF TGTGCCAGCAGCCGTGACTCTTACAATGAGCAGTTCTTC NA TRBJ2-1 NA TRBV3-1/TRBV3-2 13
CASSRQGVKQLFF TGTGCCAGCAGCCGACAGGGGGTAAAACAACTGTTTTTT TRBD1 TRBJ1-4 few TRBV25-1 13
CASSQDRQAGEQFF TGTGCCAGCAGCCAAGATCGTCAGGCTGGTGAGCAGTTCTTC NA TRBJ2-1 NA TRBV3-1/TRBV3-2 14
CASSYSPGLASDTQYF TGTGCCAGCAGTTACTCTCCCGGACTAGCGTCAGATACGCAGTATTTT TRBD2 TRBJ2-3 NA TRBV6-2/TRBV6-3 16
CAIMGTGGVVGYTF TGTGCCATCATGGGGACAGGGGGTGTCGTTGGCTACACCTTC TRBD1 TRBJ1-2 NA TRBV10-3 14
CASSPTGTDYGYTF TGTGCCAGCAGCCCGACAGGGACGGACTATGGCTACACCTTC TRBD1 TRBJ1-2 NA TRBV9 14
CATSIGTVSGNTIYF TGTGCCACCAGCATCGGGACAGTCTCTGGAAACACCATATATTTT TRBD1 TRBJ1-3 NA TRBV15 15
CASKRGAAYNEQFF TGTGCCAGCAAACGCGGGGCAGCCTACAATGAGCAGTTCTTC NA TRBJ2-1 NA TRBV6-6 14
CASSSNGQGVSEAFF TGTGCCAGCAGTTCCAACGGACAGGGAGTATCTGAAGCTTTCTTT TRBD1 TRBJ1-1 NA TRBV6-6 15
CASSLVGTGSTDTQYF TGTGCCAGCAGCTTAGTCGGGACAGGGAGCACAGATACGCAGTATTTT TRBD1 TRBJ2-3 NA TRBV7-2 16
CASSGQDLMNTEAFF TGCGCCAGCAGTGGACAGGACCTTATGAACACTGAAGCTTTCTTT NA TRBJ1-1 NA TRBV10-1 15
CASSPGGAGNYEQYF TGTGCCAGCAGCCCCGGGGGAGCGGGGAACTACGAGCAGTACTTC TRBD2 TRBJ2-7 NA TRBV6-2/TRBV6-3 15
CASSPEEGRGNYGYTF TGTGCCAGCAGCCCGGAGGAGGGGCGGGGGAACTATGGCTACACCTTC NA TRBJ1-2 NA TRBV11-2 16
CASSFHNSDSTQYF TGTGCCAGCAGTTTCCATAACTCGGACTCTACGCAGTATTTT NA TRBJ2-3 NA TRBV27 14
CASSEAWPSQPQHF TGTGCCAGCAGTGAAGCATGGCCTTCCCAGCCCCAGCATTTT NA TRBJ1-5 NA TRBV6-1 14